Sequencing of this T cell receptor (beta chain) was carried out in a study of T-cell reconstitution after alpha-beta-depleted transplantation in children. The CDR3 runs to 12 residues. V was trimmed by 3 bases and J by 6 bases, leaving 8 bases between them. Germline V gene data show CDR1 as LNHDA and CDR2 as SQIVND (reference sequence). Preparation of the TCRbeta library used unique molecular identifiers. MiXCR, applied by TCRdb to the PCR reads, yields one record per CDR3 protein. The sample has about 640,000 distinct CDR3 sequences; 16% are singletons. This clonotype was found many times. The receptor comes from a human donor who donated a stem cell graft to a child with acute myeloid leukemia. This sequence joins TRBV19 and TRBJ1-1; D is unclear. The starting material was PBMCs from the stem cell graft donor, obtained from the stem cell graft. The CDR3 nucleotides are TGTGCCAGTAGTATGCGGGGTGCTGAAGCTTTCTTT. This encodes CASSMRGAEAFF. The full variable domain, its missing parts supplied by reference TRBV19 and TRBJ1-1, is DGGITQSPKYLFRKEGQNVTLSCEQNLNHDAMYWYRQDPGQGLRLIYYSQIVNDFQKGDIAEGYSVSREKKESFPLTVTSAQKNPTAFYLCASSMRGAEAFFGQGTRLTVV.